This is a list of T cell receptor beta chains from one sample in a study of shared clonotypes between healthy human individuals. Here immunoSEQ multiplex PCR was the method, and the copy in TCRdb shows in-frame clones only, minus some. This repertoire shows approximately 840,000 clones, about 96% found once; its top ten account for less than 0.3%. The source material was naive CD8+ T cells sorted from blood. The receptors come from a man aged 30 to 45 in good health. Both conserved end residues are part of each CDR3. D genes are given only for firm matches. For some rows the clone size is stated as once, few or many, or as a class when expanded; others skip it.

clone size	V gene	D gene	CDR3 length	J gene	CDR3 protein
once	TRBV6-5	NA	14	TRBJ2-1	CASSYSGTPYTQFF
NA	TRBV5-6	TRBD1	13	TRBJ2-7	CASSPTGLNEQYF
once	TRBV11-2	TRBD1	18	TRBJ1-3	CASSPDGTGSISGNTIYF
NA	TRBV9	NA	13	TRBJ1-1	CASSVVDGHEAFF
NA	TRBV11-2	TRBD2	15	TRBJ2-1	CASSLWASGNGEQFF
NA	TRBV7-6	TRBD2	14	TRBJ2-1	CASSSQREFDEQFF
NA	TRBV12-5	NA	13	TRBJ2-2	CASGLSGTGELFF
NA	TRBV11-2	NA	16	TRBJ2-2	CASSSSGGARPGELFF
NA	TRBV10-2	NA	15	TRBJ2-3	CASRGGQQDTDTQYF
NA	TRBV7-8	NA	17	TRBJ2-7	CASSLYSPVEGSYEQYF
NA	TRBV7-9	NA	13	TRBJ1-1	CATRQSSNTEAFF
once	TRBV5-8	NA	14	TRBJ2-1	CASSLGTRNNEQFF
NA	TRBV5-4	TRBD2	12	TRBJ2-1	CASSLELAGAVF
NA	TRBV6-6	NA	12	TRBJ2-1	CASSDNYNEQFF
NA	TRBV7-2	TRBD2	15	TRBJ2-3	CASSSLAGGTDTQYF
NA	TRBV5-5	NA	13	TRBJ2-7	CASSLYQGFEQYF
NA	TRBV2	TRBD2	18	TRBJ2-1	CASSGPTGREGIYNEQFF
NA	TRBV29-1	TRBD1	20	TRBJ2-7	CSVTHPPAARGQGYDYEQYF
NA	TRBV5-4	NA	14	TRBJ1-2	CASSLAPPNYGYTF
once	TRBV10-2	NA	13	TRBJ1-5	CASTGEGNQPQHF
NA	TRBV28	TRBD2	16	TRBJ2-3	CASSFTAGARTDTQYF
NA	TRBV27	TRBD1	16	TRBJ2-1	CASSASPGQGSNEQFF
NA	TRBV9	NA	13	TRBJ2-7	CASSVATGREQYF
once	TRBV7-2	TRBD1	15	TRBJ1-1	CASSYRQGRYTEAFF
NA	TRBV7-9	TRBD1	15	TRBJ2-7	CASSAGQGARIEQYF